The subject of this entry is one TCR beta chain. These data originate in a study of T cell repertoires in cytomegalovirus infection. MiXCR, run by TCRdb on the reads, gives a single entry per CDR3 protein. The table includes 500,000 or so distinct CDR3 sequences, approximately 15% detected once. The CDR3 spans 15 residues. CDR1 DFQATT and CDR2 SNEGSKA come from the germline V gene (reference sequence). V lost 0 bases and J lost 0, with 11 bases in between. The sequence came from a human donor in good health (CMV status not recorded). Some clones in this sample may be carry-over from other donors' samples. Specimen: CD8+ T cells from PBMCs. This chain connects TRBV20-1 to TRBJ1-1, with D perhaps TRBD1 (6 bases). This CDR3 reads CSARDIGQMNTEAFF. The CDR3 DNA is TGCAGTGCTAGAGATATTGGACAGATGAACACTGAAGCTTTCTTT.